This TCR beta chain was captured by sequencing in a study of cytomegalovirus exposure and HLA in healthy donors (dated by TCRdb to 2016 to 2017). Describing the broader study: According to an earlier analysis of 450 to 650 of the donors, 150 million to 200 million T cells yielded 90 million to 130 million unique TCR beta sequences and about 300 Gb of sequence data. An early release that covered some 640 HLA-typed donors contained about 300 gigabases of sequencing data and approximately 85 million unique TCR sequences. Of the roughly 400 genotyped donors, 65% to 90% fell in the genetic ancestry cluster associated with self-reported Caucasian donors. The study aimed to test whether cataloging public T cell receptors could reveal signatures of past pathogen exposure. The study used immunosequencing to profile the T cell repertoires of some 600 subjects and linked those repertoires to cytomegalovirus serostatus. Along with the approximately 650-subject first cohort, a separate validation cohort of 120 different subjects was used. To predict cytomegalovirus infection status, the study brought together high-throughput TCR immunosequencing, statistical association of individual TCRs with disease status, and machine learning. A later analysis re-analyzed previously published TCR beta repertoires from roughly 630 donors and added high-resolution HLA genotyping to study TCR occurrence patterns. Rather than using new phenotypic data, the later analysis identified candidate immune exposures from TCR beta sequences and from how often those sequences occurred across donors. To decide whether each TCR beta V gene segment behaved as functional or pseudogenic, an earlier analysis of fewer than 750 of the donors relied on high-throughput TCR beta sequencing. Donor age, sex, ethnicity and CMV serostatus were collected together with the repertoire data. A later genetic analysis used genome-wide SNP genotypes for 398 of the 666 donors, treating that subset as a discovery cohort. Every discovery cohort repertoire had been produced on one sequencing platform. HLA typing included class I and class II loci at four-digit resolution. Typing coverage differed by locus: A, B, C, DRB1 and DQB1 were typed in roughly 620-640 donors, DQA1 in around 500, DPA1 in approximately 610, and DPB1 in 400 to 480. About five DR-DQ haplotypes were handled as single units for association and clustering because linkage in the cohort was strong. Across about 380 genotyped donors of the cohort, an average of roughly 230,000 unique TCR beta nucleotide sequences per donor were sequenced, and 15% to 20% of those sequences were non-productive.

Sequences SNHLY (CDR1) and FYNNEI (CDR2) are obtained from the germline V gene. The CDR3 runs 14 amino acids, cysteine and phenylalanine included. Just CDR3 DNA is preserved here, 42 bases in frame from base 1. V trim: 7 bases; J trim: 0 bases; unmatched bases: 6. As for this clone: Its specific antigen is unknown. Per-nucleotide qualities are absent, and no much larger clonotype sits a single base away.

The cohort was made up of approximately 670 healthy bone marrow donors. All cohort members were sampled while nominally healthy, although unrecorded immune exposures were likely present. The donor tested CMV seropositive, placing the donor among the 250 to 350 seropositive members of the cohort. A peripheral blood sample was collected from each donor, and TCR beta sequencing was performed on peripheral blood mononuclear cells. Genomic DNA was extracted from the blood cell samples with the Qiagen DNeasy Blood Extraction Kit. Library preparation used the immunoSEQ multiplex PCR assay. The multiplex PCR relied on a mix of 60 forward primers for TCR Vbeta segments and 13 reverse primers for TCR Jbeta segments. The CDR3 region of rearranged TCR beta genes was amplified from genomic DNA with a multiplex PCR assay. On the Illumina HiSeq System, the amplified TCR beta libraries were sequenced as 87-base-pair reads. In the paper's pipeline: Across the 500 to 700 repertoires, a later analysis counted about 81 million unique TCR beta chains, about 10 million of which were shared by at least two donors. To remove PCR and sequencing errors, raw reads were error-corrected and collapsed into unique sequences using a nearest-neighbor algorithm that merged closely related sequences. V, D and J gene segments were assigned by aligning CDR3 sequences to IMGT reference sequences. For a sequence to be retained, a match of at least six nucleotides was required to both a V gene segment and a J gene segment. A rearrangement was called productive if the CDR3 had no stop codons and remained in frame with V and J, and every other rearrangement was called non-productive. CDR3 was defined by IMGT convention, running from the second conserved V-encoded cysteine to the conserved J-encoded phenylalanine. Sequences without an unambiguous match to a single V gene segment were excluded from the earlier analysis of approximately 560 of the donors. In an earlier analysis of 587 of the donors, V segments were called functional above 56.7% productive rearrangements and were called segregating when the between-donor standard deviation exceeded 5%. To diagnose cytomegalovirus status from the catalog of TCR beta chain sequences, a statistical classification framework was built. In a later analysis, TCR nucleotide sequences were compared against IMGT/GENE-DB human TR gene sequences so that V and J genes could be assigned. In a later analysis, CDR3 sequences and most-parsimonious VDJ recombination scenarios were assigned using the TCRdist pipeline. In a later analysis, each TCR beta chain was defined by its CDR3 amino acid sequence together with its V-gene family, and reads without a unique V-gene family were excluded. As a way to deal with suspected cross-contamination and a sequencing artifact, a later analysis dropped roughly 600 nucleotide sequences that were highly shared and had low generation probability. A later analysis calculated a clonal expansion index for each public chain from normalized within-repertoire ranks of inferred template counts. A later analysis computed generation probabilities with a VDJ recombination model fitted to out-of-frame rearrangements, and checked the results against IGoR. In a later analysis, hypergeometric tests were used to score TCR-TCR, TCR-HLA and TCR-CMV co-occurrence, with a repertoire-size bias correction applied to TCR pairs. A later analysis estimated false discovery rates by permuting HLA or CMV assignments 20 times. A later analysis grouped co-occurring TCRs with DBSCAN, adding TCRdist sequence similarity when clustering within HLA-allele-positive subsets. Repertoires with fewer than 30,000 or more than 120,000 public chains, plus five repertoires with anomalous nucleotide sharing, were excluded from co-occurrence clustering. This immuneACCESS table, as held by TCRdb, lists in-frame sequences with V and J called but not all clones. Of the missing ones, under half trace to an unresolved V gene in checked studies; the others have no known cause. V, J and clone size derive from that table, while D and trimming were established from the DNA sequence. Counted in this sample were about 130,000 clones; 77% of them appeared once. 9.5% to 15% of the sample belongs to the ten largest clones.

The paper's findings and limits, for the study overall: In both the original and validation cohorts, the classifier was reported to diagnose cytomegalovirus status with high specificity and sensitivity. The 87-base-pair reads could not distinguish some IMGT-functional V segments, including TRBV6-2 and TRBV6-3, so those segments were excluded. Strong co-occurrence of HLA alleles, especially DR and DQ, made assigning TCR associations to individual alleles difficult. The study gave a list of 150 to 200 TCR beta chains associated with cytomegalovirus. Correlated functional status among segregating V segments might reflect linkage disequilibrium, but an unknown experimental factor could not be ruled out. Across donors, most TCR sequences were observed very rarely, whereas some public TCRs were present in many individuals. According to a later analysis, most CMV-associated TCR beta chains appeared to be HLA-restricted, and the HLA associations seemed to be driven largely by CMV exposure. Over 15 rarely observed V segments, including chromosome 9 orphons, were excluded from the earlier analysis of a few hundred of the donors because counts were too low. A further reported finding was that TCR beta sequences accurately predicted the HLA-A and HLA-B alleles for most subjects in the first cohort. A later analysis found that HLA-associated TCR beta chains were more clonally expanded and had lower generation probabilities than equally common non-associated chains. In a later analysis, over 15,000 TCR beta sequences were associated with specific HLA alleles at a false discovery rate of 0.05. In a later genetic analysis, a missense DCLRE1C variant was associated with V-gene and J-gene trimming of TCR beta chains, and the association was replicated in an independent cohort. A few of the identified cytomegalovirus-associated TCR beta chains were confirmed in vitro to be specific for cytomegalovirus antigens. The only immune exposure information available for the cohort was CMV serostatus. Because HLA typing was missing for some donors at each locus, association tests included only the typed subset. In an earlier analysis of some 550 of the donors, most TCR beta V segments were observed in productive rearrangements about 87% or about 30% of the time, broadly matching IMGT annotations. In this cohort, only TCR beta chains were sequenced, and detectable features were limited by the absence of alpha or paired-chain data. A cluster of highly shared sequence variants was judged likely to be a technical artifact of the sequencing pipeline. Several of the top co-occurrence clusters appeared to be linked to parvovirus B19, influenza, CMV and Epstein-Barr virus, according to a later analysis. It was suggested by the authors that the approach could potentially be generalized to other disease states and immunological phenotypes. A later analysis found that TCR association rates varied across HLA loci, with DRB1 alleles showing the most associated TCRs and HLA-C alleles the fewest. Presence/absence analyses assumed roughly uniform sequencing depth across donors, an assumption that may not hold. A later genetic analysis reported fewer N-insertions in productive TCRs among donors in an Asian-associated ancestry cluster than the roughly 620-donor mean.

The chain couples TRBV2 to TRBJ2-7, with 7 junctional bases fitting TRBD1. The specimen was PBMCs. The sequence derives from a woman in her thirties or forties in good health and CMV-seropositive. Here the CDR3 is given as CASNRAGGSYEQYF. At the DNA level, the sequence is TGTGCCAGCAATAGGGCAGGGGGCTCCTACGAGCAGTACTTC.